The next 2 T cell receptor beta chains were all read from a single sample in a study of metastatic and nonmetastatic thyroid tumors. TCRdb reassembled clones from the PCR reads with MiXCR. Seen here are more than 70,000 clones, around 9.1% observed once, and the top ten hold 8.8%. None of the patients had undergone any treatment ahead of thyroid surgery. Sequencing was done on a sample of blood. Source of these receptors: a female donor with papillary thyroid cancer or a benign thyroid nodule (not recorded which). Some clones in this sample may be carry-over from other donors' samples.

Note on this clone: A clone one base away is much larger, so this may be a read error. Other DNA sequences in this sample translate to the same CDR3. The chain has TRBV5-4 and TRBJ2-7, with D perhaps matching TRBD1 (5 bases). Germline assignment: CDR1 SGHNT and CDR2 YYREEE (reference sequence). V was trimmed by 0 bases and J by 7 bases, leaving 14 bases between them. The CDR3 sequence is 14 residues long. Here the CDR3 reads CASSLEGRAGEQYF. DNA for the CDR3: TGTGCCAGCAGCTTGGAGGGCAGGGCTGGGGAGCAGTACTTC.

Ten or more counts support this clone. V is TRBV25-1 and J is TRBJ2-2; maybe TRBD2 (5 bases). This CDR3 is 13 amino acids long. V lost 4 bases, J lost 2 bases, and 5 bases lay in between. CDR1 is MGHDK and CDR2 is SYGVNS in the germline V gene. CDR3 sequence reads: CASSAGNTGELFF. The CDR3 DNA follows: TGTGCCAGCAGTGCGGGAAACACCGGGGAGCTGTTTTTT.